The 15 T cell receptor beta chains presented below share a single source sample, sequenced in a study of cytomegalovirus exposure and HLA in healthy donors. Amplification used 60 Vbeta primers and 13 Jbeta primers. The assay was immunoSEQ multiplex PCR, and TCRdb's table has in-frame clones only and misses some. The profile shows 150,000 or so clones, about 72% of them singletons. The sequencing input was PBMCs. These receptors were collected from a human donor in good health.

The V and J genes are TRBV25-1 and TRBJ2-5; D is possibly TRBD1 (6 bases). This CDR3 has 14 amino acids. V lost 4 bases, J lost 5 bases, and 14 bases lay in between. Germline V gene lookup returns CDR1 MGHDK and CDR2 SYGVNS. The CDR3 loop is CASSGGLRDETQYF. CDR3 nucleotide sequence: TGTGCCAGCAGTGGGGGGCTCAGGGACGAGACCCAGTACTTC.

In DNA, the CDR3 is TGTGCCAGCCAGACAGGGAGCTCTGGAAACACCATATATTTT. Translation gives CASQTGSSGNTIYF. The chain links TRBV19 to TRBJ1-3; the match to TRBD1 covers 7 bases. There are 14 residues in the CDR3. Germline trimming cut 9 bases from V and 0 bases from J; bases unmatched to any gene: 5. CDR1 and CDR2 from the germline V gene are LNHDA and SQIVND (reference sequence).

This clone was recorded a few times. This sequence joins TRBV7-9 and TRBJ2-7; 12 nucleotides line up with TRBD1. Germline V gene sequence: CDR1 SEHNR, CDR2 FQNEAQ (reference sequence). The CDR3 spans 17 residues. Trimming at V came to 5 bases and at J to 3 bases, leaving 11 bases not matched to a gene. The CDR3 is CASSTPGQGAAVYEQYF. The CDR3 DNA is TGTGCCAGCAGCACACCGGGACAGGGGGCCGCTGTCTACGAGCAGTACTTC.

This clone has only a few counts. The rearrangement uses TRBV19 and TRBJ2-7; a possible D gene is TRBD2 (5 bases). This CDR3 spans 14 amino acids. The V end was cut by 3 bases, the J end by 3 bases, with 12 bases between. CDR1 and CDR2 (germline): LNHDA, SQIVND (reference sequence). CDR3 sequence (DNA): TGTGCCAGTAGTATCGGGAAGGGCCTCTACGAGCAGTACTTC. Its translation: CASSIGKGLYEQYF.

The chain employs TRBV9 and TRBJ2-5, with TRBD2 matching over 12 bases. Per germline, CDR1 SGDLS and CDR2 YYNGEE. The CDR3 covers 16 residues. V dropped 4 bases and J dropped 1; count of bases not matched to a gene: 5. Written as DNA, the CDR3 is TGTGCCAGCAGCCCTCAACTAGCGGGGGGCCAAGAGACCCAGTACTTC. Translated: CASSPQLAGGQETQYF.

J is TRBJ1-5 and V is TRBV7-3; possibly TRBD1 for D (5 bases). Per the germline V gene, CDR1 is SGHTA and CDR2 is FQGTGA. The CDR3 runs to 15 residues. Trimming stripped 1 base from V and 6 bases from J, with 13 bases between. CDR3 amino acids: CASSLNAGPSQPQHF. CDR3 nucleotide sequence: TGTGCCAGCAGCTTAAATGCAGGGCCCAGTCAGCCCCAGCATTTT.

This clone was detected only a few times. Here the CDR3 DNA reads TGCGCCGTCGGCGGGGGTCGTGAGACCCAGTACTTC. Its protein product is CAVGGGRETQYF. The chain couples TRBV4-1 to TRBJ2-5; 7 bases map to TRBD2. The J segment lost 5 bases and the V segment lost 11 bases, leaving 8 bases of the junction unmatched. This CDR3 has 12 residues. Germline V gives CDR1 MGHRA, CDR2 YSYEKL.

This rearrangement joins TRBV4-1 to TRBJ2-5; 7 bases align to TRBD2. The DNA end lines up better with TRBJ2-7; the J call may be wrong. Germline V gene data show CDR1 as MGHRA and CDR2 as YSYEKL. The CDR3 covers 15 residues. The CDR3 here is CASSLQAGRNYEQYF. CDR3 DNA sequence: TGCGCCAGCAGCCTCCAAGCGGGACGGAACTACGAGCAGTACTTC.

The chain couples TRBV19 to TRBJ1-5; D might be TRBD1 (6 bases). CDR3 length: 15 residues. V lost 4 bases and J lost 4, with 14 bases in between. In germline, CDR1 is LNHDA, CDR2 SQIVND (reference sequence). The CDR3 here is CASSNRDNLNQPQHF. The CDR3, as DNA: TGTGCCAGTAGTAATCGGGACAATTTAAATCAGCCCCAGCATTTT.

This chain joins TRBV7-9 and TRBJ1-1, with D perhaps matching TRBD1 (6 bases). V lost 5 bases, J lost 2 bases, and 15 bases lay in between. CDR3 size: 15 residues. Germline V CDR1 and CDR2: SEHNR, FQNEAQ (reference sequence). Here the CDR3 reads CASSPRGGYNTEAFF. CDR3 bases: TGTGCCAGCAGCCCTAGAGGGGGTTACAACACTGAAGCTTTCTTT.

This clone occurred once. This chain connects TRBV19 to TRBJ1-3; D is uncertain. The CDR3 spans 15 residues. Trimming removed 2 bases from V and 0 bases from J, with 8 bases in between. The germline V gene encodes CDR1 LNHDA and CDR2 SQIVND (reference sequence). The CDR3 region is CASSIRRSSGNTIYF. In DNA, the CDR3 is TGTGCCAGTAGTATAAGACGGAGCTCTGGAAACACCATATATTTT.

The chain has TRBV6-1 and TRBJ1-3; D unclear. The V and J ends lost 0 bases and 0 bases respectively, with 6 bases between them. This CDR3 contains 15 residues. The V gene's germline CDR1 is MNHNS and CDR2 SASEGT. In nucleotides, the CDR3 is TGTGCCAGCAGTGAAGCTTGGAGCTCTGGAAACACCATATATTTT. Translation gives CASSEAWSSGNTIYF.

Written as DNA, the CDR3 is TGTGCCTGGAGTATCGAAGGTGGGGGCGTCTATGGCTACACCTTC. Translated: CAWSIEGGGVYGYTF. The chain joins TRBV30 to TRBJ1-2; maybe TRBD1 (6 bases). The ends were cut back, 2 bases at V and 4 bases at J, with 17 bases in the middle. This CDR3 comprises 15 residues. Looked up from germline, CDR1 is GTSNPN and CDR2 is SVGIG (reference sequence).

The V and J genes are TRBV19 and TRBJ1-6; possibly TRBD1 for D (6 bases). Trimming left V 1 base short and J 10 bases short, with 20 bases between. The CDR3 covers 17 residues. The V gene's germline CDR1 is LNHDA and CDR2 SQIVND (reference sequence). The CDR3 DNA is TGTGCCAGTAGTATAGGCCCAGGGGCCTCCCTCGGGTCACCCCTCCACTTT. Translation gives CASSIGPGASLGSPLHF.

This chain joins TRBV15 and TRBJ1-6; 9 bases line up with TRBD1. V shed 3 bases, J shed 8 bases, and the junction held 2 bases outside the gene matches. There are 14 residues in the CDR3. Germline-derived CDR1 and CDR2 are LNHNV and YYDKDF (reference sequence). The CDR3 region has the DNA TGTGCCACCAGCAGGGGACAGGGAGATTCACCCCTCCACTTT. Protein product: CATSRGQGDSPLHF. The entire variable domain, with the rest obtained from reference TRBV15 and TRBJ1-6, is as follows: DAMVIQNPRYQVTQFGKPVTLSCSQTLNHNVMYWYQQKSSQAPKLLFHYYDKDFNNEADTPDNFQSRRPNTSFCFLDIRSPGLGDTAMYLCATSRGQGDSPLHFGNGTRLTVT.